These T cell receptor beta chains were read from a single sample in a study of metastatic and nonmetastatic thyroid tumors. TCRdb re-called the PCR reads through MiXCR. The sample consists of over 13,000 clones, more than 20% of them appearing once. The material sequenced was blood. These receptors were obtained from a female donor with papillary thyroid cancer or a benign thyroid nodule (not recorded which). Some clones in this sample may be carry-over from other donors' samples. Both conserved end residues are part of each CDR3. A D gene is named only where the DNA matches it firmly. Expanded clones get a size class; other rows say once, few or many, or leave the size out.

d_call j_call v_call clone_size cdr3_nt cdr3_aa
NA TRBJ2-7 TRBV7-3 medium-sized TGTGCCAGCAGCTTAAGGGGGGACAGCTCCTACGAGCAGTACTTC CASSLRGDSSYEQYF
TRBD2 TRBJ2-5 TRBV5-5 many TGTGCCAGCAGCTTGGAGGTAGCGGGGGGCTCCCAAGAGACCCAGTACTTC CASSLEVAGGSQETQYF
NA TRBJ1-3 TRBV6-6 few TGTGCCAGCAGTTACTGCAGGCAAGGGGCTGGAAACACCATATATTTT CASSYCRQGAGNTIYF
TRBD2 TRBJ2-3 TRBV5-1 many TGCGCCAGCAGCTCGGGGGGGCTAGGGGCAGATACGCAGTATTTT CASSSGGLGADTQYF
TRBD1 TRBJ1-2 TRBV19 once TGTGCCAGTAAAAAGGCCTATAGTTCGGGACAGAACTATGGCTACACCTTC CASKKAYSSGQNYGYTF
NA TRBJ2-5 TRBV28 NA TGTGCCAGCAGTCTAAACGGCTACAAAGAGACCCAGTACTTC CASSLNGYKETQYF
NA TRBJ1-1 TRBV18 many TGTGCCAGCTCACCCTCAGAGAACACTGAAGCTTTCTTT CASSPSENTEAFF
NA TRBJ2-2 TRBV6-1 many TGTGCCAGCACCCTGGGGGGCCAACGTCACACCGGGGAGCTGTTTTTT CASTLGGQRHTGELFF
NA TRBJ1-2 TRBV7-3 NA TGTGCCAGCAGCTCCTGGACGGCAAACTATGGCTACACCTTC CASSSWTANYGYTF
NA TRBJ2-7 TRBV7-2 few TGTGCCAGCAGCTCTATCTCCTACGAGCAGTACTTC CASSSISYEQYF
NA TRBJ2-3 TRBV19 many TGTGCCAGTAGTGACGTATCGGGGACAGATACGCAGTATTTT CASSDVSGTDTQYF
NA TRBJ1-4 TRBV18 many TGTGCCAGCTCTCAATTGGCAACTAATGAAAAACTGTTTTTT CASSQLATNEKLFF
NA TRBJ2-7 TRBV2 NA TGTGCCAGCAGTAGGGTCCAGTCGGAGCAGTACTTC CASSRVQSEQYF
TRBD2 TRBJ2-7 TRBV24-1 few TGTGCCACCAGTGACTTTTTGGGACTAGGATGGTACTTC CATSDFLGLGWYF
NA TRBJ1-2 TRBV2 once TGTGCCAGCAGTGAGTGTTCAGGGTCTAACTATTGCTACACCTTC CASSECSGSNYCYTF